This TCR beta chain originates from a study of identical twins. A universal primer site arose from template switching, and cDNA bore unique molecular identifiers. TCRdb redid the calling of the 5' RACE reads with MiXCR, one entry per CDR3 protein. The sample holds around 250,000 distinct CDR3 sequences; roughly 13% are singletons and the top ten take 4% to 5%. The germline V gene encodes CDR1 SGHRS and CDR2 YFSETQ. J gave up 3 bases and V 4 bases, and 7 bases lay outside the gene matches. This CDR3 has 15 residues. This clonotype was detected many times. The same specimen was also included in a second study, on yellow fever vaccine responses in identical twins.

The V gene is TRBV5-1, the J gene TRBJ1-1, with 9 positions matching TRBD1. Input material: memory (CD45RO+) T cells sorted from blood. The clonotype was recovered from a woman in her late teens or twenties in good health. This CDR3 is CASSETTGGDTEAFF. DNA for the CDR3: TGCGCCAGCAGCGAAACGACAGGGGGGGACACTGAAGCTTTCTTT. Together with reference TRBV5-1 and TRBJ1-1, the CDR3 gives the full variable domain: KAGVTQTPRYLIKTRGQQVTLSCSPISGHRSVSWYQQTPGQGLQFLFEYFSETQRNKGNFPGRFSGRQFSNSRSEMNVSTLELGDSALYLCASSETTGGDTEAFFGQGTRLTVV.